The TCR beta chain described here comes from a study of T-cell memory formation after mild COVID-19. Across the whole study: TCR clusters were mostly confined to one donor each.

Whole-study results and caveats: Detection of some responders pre-infection suggested pre-existing cross-reactive memory T cells participated. Confirmation of SARS-CoV-2 specificity was lacking for second-wave clones peaking day 37.

In its sample, this clonotype was seen a few times. The antigen is unknown. Sample barcodes and UMIs were carried by the TCR alpha and TCR beta cDNA libraries that 5'RACE generated with constant-segment primers. TCRdb re-analysed the 5' RACE reads in MiXCR, keeping a single row per CDR3 protein. The sample carries about 350,000 distinct CDR3 sequences, approximately 14% recorded once. This TCR derives from a man aged 18 to 29 who had mild COVID-19 (a few samples of this study predate the infection). Cell type and time point are not known. Sequencing was carried out using PBMCs or a T cell subset sorted from them (not recorded which).

CDR3 sequence (DNA): TGTGCCAGCAGTTTAGAACAGCCAGGGACCCAGTACTTC. Translated, it gives CASSLEQPGTQYF. This chain links TRBV12-3 or TRBV12-4 with TRBJ2-5; D not certain. Trimming removed 1 base from V and 7 bases from J, with 10 bases in between. This CDR3 region has 13 residues.